This T cell receptor (beta chain) stems from a study of naive and memory T cell subsets. This clonotype came up many times. The antigen is unknown. Four PCR rounds used nested alpha and beta constant region primers plus the SP2 primer. TCRdb passed the UMI-ligation and nested PCR reads through MiXCR, listing each CDR3 protein once. The sample includes approximately 37,000 distinct CDR3 sequences, approximately 11% of them seen just once. The treatment here: skin biopsy from PPD injection site in Mantoux-positive individual. TCR cDNA received a 3' ligated oligonucleotide that carried a UMI. Tuberculin skin test biopsies were taken where PPD was injected in Mantoux-positive people. Regarding the study as a whole: Tuberculin site TCR excess was interpreted as type IV hypersensitivity infiltration.

This clonotype was obtained from an adult in good health. The sample here was skin, taken from a tuberculin skin test site.

The CDR3 region is CSGGQGLNNEQFF. CDR3 coding DNA: TGCAGCGGGGGACAGGGACTAAACAATGAGCAGTTCTTC. The J gene is TRBJ2-1, the V gene TRBV29-1, with 9 bases fitting TRBD1. The CDR3 is made up of 13 amino acids. V was pared by 7 bases and J by 5 bases, with 6 bases of the junction left unmatched. From germline, CDR1 is SQVTM and CDR2 ANQGSEA.